The present TCR beta chain was sequenced within a study of T cells in localized non-small cell lung cancer. Study-wide points: Adjacent lung tissue had a median 57 of the top 100 clones found in the tumor. Tumor showed lower T cell clonality than uninvolved adjacent lung, where it was highest. Without multi-region sequencing, intratumor heterogeneity could not be excluded. Greater T cell density in blood accompanied longer overall survival.

TCRdb keeps only in-frame clones here, not all; method: immunoSEQ multiplex PCR. The sample has roughly 72,000 clones, approximately 80% seen once; the top ten hold roughly 9%. With regard to this clone: As yet, its antigen is unknown.

V was clipped by 5 bases and J by 2 bases; unmatched bases: 12. This CDR3 is built from 16 residues. Germline loops: CDR1 SGHTA, CDR2 FQGTGA. This clonotype originated in a female donor over 55 with stage I lung adenocarcinoma. This rearrangement joins TRBV7-3 to TRBJ2-7; 7 bases agree with TRBD2. Sequenced here: peripheral blood, sampled before any cancer treatment. The CDR3 loop is CASSPRLANTTYEQYF. The DNA for the CDR3 is TGTGCCAGCAGCCCTCGACTAGCCAATACTACCTACGAGCAGTACTTC.